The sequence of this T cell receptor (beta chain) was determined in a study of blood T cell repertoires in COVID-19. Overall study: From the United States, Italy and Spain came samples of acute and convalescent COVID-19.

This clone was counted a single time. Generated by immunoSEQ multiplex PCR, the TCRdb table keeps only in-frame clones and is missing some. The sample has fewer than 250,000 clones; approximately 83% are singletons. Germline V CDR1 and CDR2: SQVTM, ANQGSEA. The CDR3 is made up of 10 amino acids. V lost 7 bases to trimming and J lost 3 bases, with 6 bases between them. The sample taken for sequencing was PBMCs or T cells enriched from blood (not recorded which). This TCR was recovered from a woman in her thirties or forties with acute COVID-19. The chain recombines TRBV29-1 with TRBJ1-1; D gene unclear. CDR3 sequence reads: CSALYTEAFF. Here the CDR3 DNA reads TGCAGCGCCCTTTACACTGAAGCTTTCTTT.